Below, 21 T cell receptor beta chains from the same sample are listed, as sequenced in a study of OX40 agonist ivuxolimab in advanced cancers. The method was immunoSEQ multiplex PCR; TCRdb's version includes in-frame clones alone and lacks a portion of them. Of some 60,000 clones in the sample, 90% to 95% were seen once. The source material was CD4+ or CD8+ T cells sorted from blood, sampled in a trial of the OX40 agonist ivuxolimab. Receptor source: an adult with an advanced solid tumor such as melanoma, head and neck, liver or kidney cancer.

This sequence joins TRBV28 and TRBJ2-2, with 11 bases lining up with TRBD2. The junction had 1 base not matched to a gene; V was cut back by 2 bases and J by 5 bases. Per germline, CDR1 MDHEN and CDR2 SYDVKM. CDR3 length equals 15 residues. The CDR3 loop is CASSLRTSGTGELFF. The CDR3 DNA is TGTGCCAGCAGTTTAAGGACTAGCGGGACCGGGGAGCTGTTTTTT.

The chain recombines TRBV4-2 with TRBJ1-3; the D gene is possibly TRBD1 (5 bases). This CDR3 is built from 15 residues. V lost 0 bases and J lost 7, with 13 bases in between. CDR1 and CDR2 from the germline V gene are LGHNA and YNFKEQ. The CDR3 reads CASSQDAGNSNTIYF. CDR3 nucleotides: TGTGCCAGCAGCCAAGACGCAGGGAATAGTAACACCATATATTTT.

This chain links TRBV29-1 with TRBJ1-1, with 7 bases aligning to TRBD1. The germline V gene encodes CDR1 SQVTM and CDR2 ANQGSEA. CDR3 length: 10 residues. J lost 10 bases, V lost 4 bases, and 3 bases had no gene match. Written as DNA, the CDR3 is TGCAGCGTTGCAGGGACAGCAGCTTTCTTT. This gives the protein CSVAGTAAFF.

The CDR3 loop reads CASSKETGSGYTF. CDR3 in DNA: TGTGCCAGCAGCAAGGAGACAGGGTCCGGCTACACCTTC. This chain uses TRBV5-4 with TRBJ1-2; 7 bases line up with TRBD1. Losses at the gene ends were 4 bases for V and 8 bases for J; bases not matched to a gene: 8. The CDR3 covers 13 residues. The germline V gene has CDR1 SGHNT and CDR2 YYREEE (reference sequence).

V gene TRBV28 combines with J gene TRBJ1-1, with 9 positions matching TRBD1. Trimming at V came to 4 bases and at J to 4 bases, leaving 7 bases not matched to a gene. The germline gives CDR1 MDHEN, CDR2 SYDVKM. The CDR3 is 15 amino acids. DNA for the CDR3: TGTGCCAGCAGTTCCACAGGGGGCCTGATCACTGAAGCTTTCTTT. Translated, it gives CASSSTGGLITEAFF.

This chain joins TRBV28 and TRBJ2-2; D possibly corresponds to TRBD2 (5 bases). V shed 5 bases and J shed 7 bases, with 17 bases lying between them. The CDR3 is 15 residues long. Germline CDR1 and CDR2: MDHEN and SYDVKM. CDR3 loop: CASSATGFRHGELFF. The CDR3 coding sequence is TGTGCCAGCAGTGCCACGGGGTTCAGGCACGGGGAGCTGTTTTTT. Full variable domain (remainder filled in from reference TRBV28 and TRBJ2-2): DVKVTQSSRYLVKRTGEKVFLECVQDMDHENMFWYRQDPGLGLRLIYFSYDVKMKEKGDIPEGYSVSREKKERFSLILESASTNQTSMYLCASSATGFRHGELFFGEGSRLTVL.

The chain has TRBV6-6 and TRBJ1-1; D is ambiguous. The CDR3 consists of 15 residues. Germline V gene sequence: CDR1 MNHNY, CDR2 SVGAGI (reference sequence). Trimming removed 8 bases from V and 0 bases from J, with 16 bases in between. The CDR3: CASALEWGMNTEAFF. CDR3 sequence (DNA): TGTGCCAGCGCGTTGGAGTGGGGAATGAACACTGAAGCTTTCTTT.

J is TRBJ2-5 and V is TRBV19, with 10 bases lining up with TRBD2. Germline V CDR1 and CDR2: LNHDA, SQIVND (reference sequence). CDR3 size: 15 residues. The J segment lost 3 bases and the V segment lost 4 bases, leaving 5 bases of the junction unmatched. Written as DNA, the CDR3 is TGTGCCAGTAGTACGGGACTAGCGACCGAAGAGACCCAGTACTTC. This sequence encodes CASSTGLATEETQYF.

This clone showed up just once. The chain uses TRBV10-3 and TRBJ2-7; the match to TRBD1 covers 7 bases. This CDR3 spans 18 amino acids. Germline CDR1 is ENHRY and CDR2 is SYGVKD. V trimming: 6 bases; J trimming: 0 bases; junction bases outside the gene matches: 17. The CDR3 here is CAISKNSAGTASSYEQYF. DNA for the CDR3: TGTGCCATCAGCAAAAACTCGGCCGGGACAGCAAGCTCCTACGAGCAGTACTTC.

V is TRBV7-9 and J is TRBJ1-1; D is ambiguous. The CDR3 loop spans 13 amino acids. Trimming cost V 1 base and J 4 bases, with 7 bases left between them. The germline V gene encodes CDR1 SEHNR and CDR2 FQNEAQ (reference sequence). CDR3 amino acids: CASSLEGSTEAFF. The CDR3 DNA follows: TGTGCCAGCAGCTTAGAAGGGAGCACTGAAGCTTTCTTT.

This chain uses TRBV11-2 with TRBJ2-1; D call uncertain. Germline V gives CDR1 SGHAT, CDR2 FQNNGV. The V and J ends lost 3 bases and 3 bases respectively, with 6 bases between them. The CDR3 extends over 13 amino acids. The CDR3 DNA reads as TGTGCCAGCAGCTTGGGCCGCTACAATGAGCAGTTCTTC. This codes for CASSLGRYNEQFF.

The chain employs TRBV7-2 and TRBJ2-2, with 9 bases aligning to TRBD1. The germline CDR1 and CDR2 sequences are SGHTA and FQGNSA. Trimming cost V 3 bases and J 5 bases; bases outside gene matches: 1. This CDR3 spans 14 amino acids. CDR3 nucleotides: TGTGCCAGCAGCTTCGGGACAGGGACCGGGGAGCTGTTTTTT. This translates into CASSFGTGTGELFF.

The rearrangement links TRBV15 to TRBJ2-5; D is unresolved. Per germline, CDR1 LNHNV and CDR2 YYDKDF (reference sequence). The CDR3 spans 15 residues. Trimming left V 0 bases short and J 2 bases short, with 10 bases between. The CDR3 DNA reads TGTGCCACCAGCAGAGATCGGCACGGTCAAGAGACCCAGTACTTC. Translation gives CATSRDRHGQETQYF.

This clone has only one observation. The V call is TRBV29-1, the J call TRBJ1-1; D perhaps matches TRBD1 (6 bases). Between the trimmed V and J ends, which lost 0 bases and 5 bases, there was a span of 10 bases. Germline V CDR1 and CDR2: SQVTM, ANQGSEA. CDR3 length equals 13 residues. CDR3 sequence reads: CSVEEGGWTEAFF. In nucleotides, the CDR3 is TGCAGCGTTGAAGAAGGGGGATGGACTGAAGCTTTCTTT.

V usage is TRBV10-2 and J usage is TRBJ1-1, with 7 bases lining up with TRBD1. V lost 2 bases to trimming and J lost 0 bases; unmatched junction nucleotides: 9. The germline CDR1 and CDR2 sequences are WSHSY and SAAADI. This CDR3 comprises 17 residues. The CDR3 is CASSELLRDSMNTEAFF. In nucleotides, the CDR3 is TGCGCCAGCAGTGAGCTCCTCCGGGACAGCATGAACACTGAAGCTTTCTTT.

The J gene is TRBJ2-2, the V gene TRBV7-2, with D unclear. The V gene's germline CDR1 is SGHTA and CDR2 FQGNSA. This CDR3 spans 15 amino acids. V was shortened by 3 bases and J by 0 bases, with 8 bases between the two germline ends. CDR3 nucleotide sequence: TGTGCCAGCAGCTTTAACCCTGCGAACACCGGGGAGCTGTTTTTT. It specifies CASSFNPANTGELFF.

J is TRBJ1-1 and V is TRBV5-8; D uncertain. The CDR3 runs to 14 residues. Trimming cost V 6 bases and J 3 bases, with 15 bases left between them. Germline V gene lookup returns CDR1 SGHTS and CDR2 YDEGEE. CDR3 sequence reads: CASTLYPSDTEAFF. CDR3 DNA sequence: TGTGCCAGCACCTTATATCCATCTGACACTGAAGCTTTCTTT.

The rearrangement uses TRBV18 and TRBJ1-5, with TRBD1 identical over 8 bases. This CDR3 has 14 residues. V was clipped by 5 bases and J by 6 bases; unmatched bases: 6. Germline lookup yields CDR1 KGHSH and CDR2 LQKENI. The CDR3 region is CASSETGGTQPQHF. DNA of the CDR3: TGTGCCAGCTCAGAAACAGGGGGAACTCAGCCCCAGCATTTT.

The V and J genes are TRBV11-2 and TRBJ2-5; maybe TRBD1 (6 bases). V dropped 5 bases and J dropped 10 bases, with 14 bases sitting between them. The CDR3 length is 12 residues. In germline, CDR1 is SGHAT, CDR2 FQNNGV. Written as DNA, the CDR3 is TGTGCCAGCAGCGCCATGTCAGGGGACCAGTACTTC. Translated, it gives CASSAMSGDQYF.

This clone appeared once. The rearrangement joins TRBV6-6 to TRBJ1-1; TRBD1 matches 9 bases. The CDR3 length is 16 residues. V lost 5 bases, J lost 5 bases, and 12 bases stayed unmatched. The germline V gene encodes CDR1 MNHNY and CDR2 SVGAGI (reference sequence). The CDR3 spells CASSPSWTGAGTEAFF. DNA of the CDR3: TGTGCCAGCAGTCCCTCCTGGACAGGGGCGGGAACTGAAGCTTTCTTT.

This chain connects TRBV2 to TRBJ2-2; 7 bases line up with TRBD1. Germline CDR1 is SNHLY and CDR2 is FYNNEI. CDR3 length equals 13 residues. The J segment lost 4 bases and the V segment lost 5 bases, leaving 1 base of the junction unmatched. CDR3 protein: CASSSGGTGELFF. As DNA, the CDR3 is TGTGCCAGCAGTTCAGGGGGCACCGGGGAGCTGTTTTTT.